This TCR beta chain originates from a study of shared clonotypes between healthy human individuals. Germline V gene data show CDR1 as SGHTA and CDR2 as FQGTGA. J was trimmed by 3 bases and V by 4 bases; bases with no gene match: 3. The CDR3 runs 16 residues. Only in-frame clones appear in the TCRdb table, and some are missing; sequencing was by immunoSEQ multiplex PCR. Here the sample spans about 490,000 clones, around 80% being singletons. The chain employs TRBV7-3 and TRBJ2-3; 14 bases match TRBD2. Source material: PBMCs. The TCR originated in a woman in her forties in good health. Some clones in this sample may be carry-over from other donors' samples. The CDR3 DNA follows: TGTGCCAGCAGCTGGGGACTAGCGGGAGTTACAGATACGCAGTATTTT. The encoded protein is CASSWGLAGVTDTQYF.